Below are 30 T cell receptor beta chains sequenced from a single sample in a study of low-dose radiotherapy and immunotherapy resistance in tumors. Time point reported: before trial treatment. It was with a constant-region primer and a V-primer adapter that TCRs were amplified over around 18 PCR cycles. TCRdb passed the reads through MiXCR, listing each CDR3 protein once. The sample contains about 46,000 distinct CDR3 sequences, about an eighth of which appear only once. The source material was PBMCs, sampled before treatment. Receptors were obtained from a female donor with ovarian cancer.

In this sample, this clonotype turned up once. V usage is TRBV12-3 or TRBV12-4 and J usage is TRBJ2-5, with 7 bases lining up with TRBD2. V lost 6 bases and J lost 2; bases outside the gene matches: 6. This CDR3 is built from 14 residues. The CDR3, as DNA: TGTGCCAGCAGCTCTAGCGGTTCTCAAGAGACCCAGTACTTC. This gives the protein CASSSSGSQETQYF.

This clonotype showed up many times. The chain has TRBV2 and TRBJ2-5, with TRBD2 matching over 9 bases. Losses at the gene ends were 4 bases for V and 2 bases for J; bases not matched to a gene: 2. The CDR3 runs 14 residues. Germline loops: CDR1 SNHLY, CDR2 FYNNEI. In DNA form, the CDR3 reads TGTGCCAGCAGTGGACTAGCGGCTCAAGAGACCCAGTACTTC. As protein: CASSGLAAQETQYF. Full variable domain (outside the CDR3, taken from reference TRBV2 and TRBJ2-5): EPEVTQTPSHQVTQMGQEVILRCVPISNHLYFYWYRQILGQKVEFLVSFYNNEISEKSEIFDDQFSVERPDGSNFTLKIRSTKLEDSAMYFCASSGLAAQETQYFGPGTRLLVL.

This clonotype was counted at least ten times. Here the CDR3 reads CASSIAAVNTGELFF. CDR3 DNA: TGTGCCAGTAGTATAGCCGCAGTGAACACCGGGGAGCTGTTTTTT. The chain uses TRBV19 and TRBJ2-2; D is unresolved. CDR1 is LNHDA and CDR2 is SQIVND in the germline V gene (reference sequence). The length of the CDR3 is 15 residues. Trimming left V 1 base short and J 1 base short, with 7 bases between.

This clonotype has at least ten counts. This chain joins TRBV5-1 and TRBJ2-3; 7 positions match TRBD2. The V and J ends lost 0 bases and 1 base, in that order; junction bases with no gene match: 5. This CDR3 comprises 16 residues. Germline CDR1 SGHRS, CDR2 YFSETQ. The CDR3 sequence: CASSLGGRGGTDTQYF. CDR3 bases: TGCGCCAGCAGCTTGGGAGGTCGGGGGGGCACAGATACGCAGTATTTT.

The sample holds many counts of this clonotype. V and J are TRBV27 and TRBJ1-1; D gene uncertain. The V gene lost 4 bases and the J gene lost 4 bases, with 19 bases spanning the gap. The CDR3 extends over 16 amino acids. Germline V gene data show CDR1 as MNHEY and CDR2 as SMNVEV (reference sequence). In nucleotides, the CDR3 is TGTGCCAGCAGTTCAATTGCTCGGGGAAGGAGCACTGAAGCTTTCTTT. Amino acid sequence: CASSSIARGRSTEAFF.

This clonotype was observed at least ten times. The chain employs TRBV7-2 and TRBJ2-2, with D uncertain. Germline V CDR1 and CDR2: SGHTA, FQGNSA. The CDR3 consists of 16 residues. With 0 bases removed from V and 4 bases from J, the gap between germline ends came to 12 bases. The chain's CDR3 is CASSLAPPTSTGELFF. The CDR3 DNA follows: TGTGCCAGCAGCTTAGCTCCCCCAACGAGCACCGGGGAGCTGTTTTTT.

Ten or more counts support this clonotype. This chain uses TRBV24-1 with TRBJ2-3; 12 nucleotides match TRBD2. The CDR3 extends over 14 amino acids. V shed 11 bases, J shed 1 base, and the junction held 3 bases outside the gene matches. Germline lookup yields CDR1 KGHDR and CDR2 SFDVKD. CDR3 in amino acids: CAIASGGGTDTQYF. The CDR3, as DNA: TGTGCCATAGCTAGCGGGGGGGGCACAGATACGCAGTATTTT.

This clonotype was seen many times. The chain employs TRBV4-3 and TRBJ2-1; the match to TRBD2 covers 9 bases. CDR1 is LGHNA, CDR2 YSLEER, per germline. With 4 bases clipped from V and 4 bases from J, the junction kept 8 bases outside the gene matches. The CDR3 is 16 amino acids. The CDR3 DNA sequence: TGCGCCAGCAGCCCGGCTAGCGGGATTTTATACAATGAGCAGTTCTTC. Encoded protein: CASSPASGILYNEQFF.

This clonotype occurred many times. Here the CDR3 DNA reads TGCAGCGTTGACGGACTAGCCACAGATACGCAGTATTTT. Translation: CSVDGLATDTQYF. This chain joins TRBV29-1 and TRBJ2-3, with 8 nucleotides matching TRBD2. V gave up 3 bases and J gave up 2 bases; unmatched junction bases: 1. Per the germline V gene, CDR1 is SQVTM and CDR2 is ANQGSEA. The CDR3 runs 13 residues.

The sample holds many counts of this clonotype. The chain employs TRBV7-2 and TRBJ1-1; tentatively, D is TRBD1 (5 bases). In germline, CDR1 is SGHTA, CDR2 FQGNSA. This CDR3 has 13 residues. V was pared by 4 bases and J by 8 bases, with 14 bases between. Here the CDR3 DNA reads TGTGCCAGCAGCTCTCAGGTGAACAGGGAAGCTTTCTTT. Translating it yields CASSSQVNREAFF.

This clonotype was counted a few times. The chain employs TRBV20-1 and TRBJ1-1, with D tentatively TRBD1 (6 bases). The V end was cut by 0 bases, the J end by 0 bases, with 11 bases between. Germline V CDR1 and CDR2: DFQATT, SNEGSKA (reference sequence). This CDR3 is 15 amino acids long. CDR3 sequence: CSARDLDRLNTEAFF. The CDR3 nucleotides are TGCAGTGCTAGAGATCTAGACAGGCTGAACACTGAAGCTTTCTTT.

In its sample, this clonotype was seen many times. The rearrangement uses TRBV5-1 and TRBJ2-7, with 7 positions matching TRBD1. Germline CDR1 reads SGHRS; CDR2 reads YFSETQ. With 0 bases clipped from V and 0 bases from J, the junction kept 3 bases outside the gene matches. The CDR3 covers 15 residues. CDR3 bases: TGCGCCAGCAGCTTGGGGACAGGCTTCTCCTACGAGCAGTACTTC. It translates to CASSLGTGFSYEQYF.

This clonotype was picked up many times. This chain uses TRBV7-2 with TRBJ1-1; D call uncertain. The CDR3 spans 13 residues. Trimming shortened V by 5 bases and J by 8 bases, and 15 bases separated the two germline ends. Germline CDR1 and CDR2: SGHTA and FQGNSA. The CDR3 sequence: CASSILGRTEAFF. DNA of the CDR3: TGTGCCAGCAGCATCTTGGGTCGGACGGAAGCTTTCTTT.

This clonotype was seen many times. The gene calls are TRBV28 and TRBJ2-3; TRBD2 aligns across 11 bases. This CDR3 region has 15 residues. J gave up 2 bases and V 6 bases, and 4 bases lay outside the gene matches. CDR1 and CDR2 from the germline V gene are MDHEN and SYDVKM. CDR3 residues: CASRVAGGSTDTQYF. CDR3 DNA: TGTGCCAGCAGAGTAGCGGGAGGGTCCACAGATACGCAGTATTTT. Full variable domain (outside the CDR3, taken from reference TRBV28 and TRBJ2-3): DVKVTQSSRYLVKRTGEKVFLECVQDMDHENMFWYRQDPGLGLRLIYFSYDVKMKEKGDIPEGYSVSREKKERFSLILESASTNQTSMYLCASRVAGGSTDTQYFGPGTRLTVL.

This clonotype has a count of ten or more. This rearrangement joins TRBV12-3 or TRBV12-4 to TRBJ2-7; 7 bases align to TRBD2. V dropped 6 bases and J dropped 6; count of bases not matched to a gene: 11. The CDR3 runs to 14 residues. Here the CDR3 DNA reads TGTGCCAGCAGCGGAGCGGGACGATCCGGCGAGCAGTACTTC. It is translated as CASSGAGRSGEQYF.

This clonotype was seen ten or more times. The rearrangement links TRBV5-1 to TRBJ2-2; 9 bases line up with TRBD1. V gave up 1 base and J gave up 2 bases; unmatched junction bases: 6. From germline, CDR1 is SGHRS and CDR2 YFSETQ. CDR3 length: 17 amino acids. The CDR3 sequence is CASSLILTGGNTGELFF. The CDR3 nucleotides are TGCGCCAGCAGCTTGATACTGACAGGGGGTAACACCGGGGAGCTGTTTTTT. Filled out from reference TRBV5-1 and TRBJ2-2, the complete variable domain reads KAGVTQTPRYLIKTRGQQVTLSCSPISGHRSVSWYQQTPGQGLQFLFEYFSETQRNKGNFPGRFSGRQFSNSRSEMNVSTLELGDSALYLCASSLILTGGNTGELFFGEGSRLTVL.

This clonotype was seen a handful of times. The V and J genes are TRBV5-1 and TRBJ2-3, with 9 bases identical to TRBD2. Germline V gene lookup returns CDR1 SGHRS and CDR2 YFSETQ. The CDR3 length is 15 residues. J gave up 0 bases and V 1 base, and 0 bases lay outside the gene matches. CDR3 sequence reads: CASSLSGRSTDTQYF. The CDR3 DNA reads TGCGCCAGCAGCTTGAGCGGGAGGAGCACAGATACGCAGTATTTT.

The CDR3 region has the DNA TGTGCCAGCAGTGGCCTAAGGCAGGGGAATACACCCCTCCACTTT. The encoded protein is CASSGLRQGNTPLHF. The chain carries TRBV25-1 and TRBJ1-6; D is perhaps TRBD1 (6 bases). With 4 bases removed from V and 11 bases from J, the gap between germline ends came to 18 bases. Germline CDR1 and CDR2: MGHDK and SYGVNS. The CDR3 contains 15 residues.

In this sample, this clonotype turned up many times. This sequence joins TRBV6-2 or TRBV6-3 and TRBJ2-7; D unresolved. V dropped 8 bases and J dropped 1 base, with 12 bases sitting between them. CDR3 length: 13 residues. Germline CDR1 reads MNHEY; CDR2 reads SVGEGT. CDR3 amino acids: CASFSHSSYEQYF. CDR3 bases: TGTGCCAGCTTCAGCCACAGTTCCTACGAGCAGTACTTC.

At least ten counts were recorded for this clonotype. This chain joins TRBV7-2 and TRBJ2-1; D is unresolved. The germline V and J ends were trimmed by 0 bases and 5 bases, with 8 bases remaining between them. The CDR3 is made up of 14 amino acids. Looked up from germline, CDR1 is SGHTA and CDR2 is FQGNSA. CDR3 DNA: TGTGCCAGCAGCTTAGCGGCAGGCCACAATGAGCAGTTCTTC. Translated: CASSLAAGHNEQFF.

This clonotype was detected many times. The chain couples TRBV20-1 to TRBJ2-3; D assignment may be TRBD1 or TRBD2 (6 bases each). Germline V gene lookup returns CDR1 DFQATT and CDR2 SNEGSKA (reference sequence). CDR3 length: 15 amino acids. V was cut by 4 bases and J by 5 bases, with 19 bases left in between. The CDR3 DNA reads as TGCAGTGCTACGACAGGTTTCGACGGGGGAGATACGCAGTATTTT. Protein sequence: CSATTGFDGGDTQYF.

In its sample, this clonotype was seen a few times. The rearrangement uses TRBV20-1 and TRBJ2-1; D is perhaps TRBD2 (5 bases). Germline V gene lookup returns CDR1 DFQATT and CDR2 SNEGSKA (reference sequence). V lost 5 bases and J lost 2, with 10 bases in between. The CDR3 spans 13 residues. This CDR3 reads CSADETTYNEQFF. DNA for the CDR3: TGCAGTGCTGACGAGACTACCTACAATGAGCAGTTCTTC.

This clonotype was picked up many times. This chain uses TRBV11-1 with TRBJ2-1, with TRBD1 matching 9 bases. Germline V gene data show CDR1 as SGHAT and CDR2 as FQDESV (reference sequence). V dropped 3 bases and J dropped 9; count of bases not matched to a gene: 12. The CDR3 runs 16 residues. CDR3 amino acids: CASSFFAGQGSGEQFF. Here the CDR3 DNA reads TGTGCCAGCAGCTTCTTCGCGGGACAGGGATCCGGTGAGCAGTTCTTC.

This clonotype was observed at least ten times. The chain links TRBV21-1 to TRBJ2-7; the D call TRBD1 from the table was never checked on the DNA. TRBV21-1 is tagged as a pseudogene. The CDR3 runs to 14 residues. The CDR3, as DNA: TGTGCCAGCAGCAGGGAAGGGGGCGGATCAGAGCAGTACTTC. This gives the protein CASSREGGGSEQYF.

This chain uses TRBV9 with TRBJ1-4; TRBD1 matches 9 bases. CDR1 is SGDLS, CDR2 YYNGEE, per germline. V gave up 3 bases and J gave up 2 bases; unmatched junction bases: 8. This CDR3 region has 17 residues. CDR3 in amino acids: CASSGRTGASTNEKLFF. The CDR3 region has the DNA TGTGCCAGCAGCGGGCGGACAGGGGCCTCGACTAATGAAAAACTGTTTTTT.

This clonotype was picked up many times. The genes are TRBV7-3 and TRBJ1-2; perhaps TRBD1 as D (6 bases). Germline V CDR1 and CDR2: SGHTA, FQGTGA. V was cut by 5 bases and J by 8 bases, with 21 bases left in between. The CDR3 spans 15 residues. Here the CDR3 reads CASSPSRAETGGYTF. The CDR3 nucleotides are TGTGCCAGCAGCCCCTCCCGGGCAGAAACAGGGGGCTACACCTTC.

This clonotype was seen ten or more times. The chain employs TRBV30 and TRBJ2-7; D gene unclear. Germline CDR1 reads GTSNPN; CDR2 reads SVGIG (reference sequence). The CDR3 is 13 residues long. V was clipped by 3 bases and J by 7 bases, with 16 bases between them. This CDR3 is CAWSSNTLGEQYF. In DNA, the CDR3 is TGTGCCTGGAGCTCCAATACCCTGGGAGAGCAGTACTTC.

This clonotype appeared many times. The chain recombines TRBV25-1 with TRBJ1-1, with D uncertain. V was trimmed by 6 bases and J by 0 bases, leaving 11 bases between them. The CDR3 loop spans 14 amino acids. Germline-derived CDR1 and CDR2 are MGHDK and SYGVNS. CDR3 region: CASSQIGVNTEAFF. CDR3 DNA sequence: TGTGCCAGCAGCCAAATCGGGGTGAACACTGAAGCTTTCTTT.

The chain employs TRBV29-1 and TRBJ1-2; TRBD1 is a possible D gene (6 bases). Trimming removed 7 bases at V and 7 bases at J, with 16 bases between. Germline assignment: CDR1 SQVTM and CDR2 ANQGSEA. This CDR3 has 12 amino acids. CDR3 region: CSAGGGAGGYTF. In DNA form, the CDR3 reads TGCAGCGCCGGGGGGGGGGCTGGTGGCTACACCTTC. The full variable domain, with the rest looked up from reference TRBV29-1 and TRBJ1-2, is SAVISQKPSRDICQRGTSLTIQCQVDSQVTMMFWYRQQPGQSLTLIATANQGSEATYESGFVIDKFPISRPNLTFSTLTVSNMSPEDSSIYLCSAGGGAGGYTFGSGTRLTVV.

This clonotype occurred many times. The genes are TRBV20-1 and TRBJ2-3; 10 bases are a match to TRBD2. V shed 4 bases, J shed 5 bases, and the junction held 15 bases outside the gene matches. The CDR3 sequence is 17 residues long. CDR1 DFQATT and CDR2 SNEGSKA come from the germline V gene (reference sequence). CDR3 coding DNA: TGCAGTGCTACCGGGTTTGCGGCTAGCGGGGGTTTAGATACGCAGTATTTT. It yields the protein CSATGFAASGGLDTQYF.